These T cell receptor beta chains were read from a single sample in a study of shared clonotypes between healthy human individuals. TCRdb keeps only in-frame clones here, not all; method: immunoSEQ multiplex PCR. The data show about 2,200,000 clones, with 93% seen just once and roughly 1.8% held by the top ten. Sequenced input: naive CD8+ T cells from PBMCs. The receptors stem from a man between 18 and 35 years old in good health. Some clones in this sample may be carry-over from other donors' samples. Each CDR3 is given with its conserved first and last residue. D genes are given only for firm matches. The size field is filled for only some rows; it gives once, few, many or a size class.

TRBJ2-1,TRBD1,TRBV27,.,TGTGCCAGCAGTTTTGCCAGGGGGTCTAGCAATGAGCAGTTCTTC,CASSFARGSSNEQFF
TRBJ1-2,TRBD1,TRBV29-1,.,TGCAGCGTCATGACAGGGAGCGCTGGCTACACCTTC,CSVMTGSAGYTF
TRBJ2-1,.,TRBV9,.,TGTGCCAGCAGCCCCCCTGATTCCTCCTACAATGAGCAGTTCTTC,CASSPPDSSYNEQFF
TRBJ2-7,TRBD1,TRBV7-9,.,TGTGCCAGCAGATACGGGGACAGCCACTACGAGCAGTACTTC,CASRYGDSHYEQYF
TRBJ1-3,TRBD1,TRBV4-1,.,TGCGCCAGCAGCCTGGACAGGGGTGACACCATATATTTT,CASSLDRGDTIYF
TRBJ2-7,.,TRBV19,.,TGTGCCAGTAGTGACCGGGACCTGGCTACGGGGCAGTACTTC,CASSDRDLATGQYF
TRBJ2-1,TRBD1,TRBV25-1,once,TGTGCCAGCTTCGACAGGGGCAATGAGCAGTTCTTC,CASFDRGNEQFF
TRBJ2-7,.,TRBV7-6,.,TGTGCCAGCAGCTCCTCGGCAGTCCAAATGAGCTCCTACGAGCAGTACTTC,CASSSSAVQMSSYEQYF
TRBJ1-1,.,TRBV9,.,TGTGCCAGCAGCGTAGCGGCACAGGGTTGGACTGAAGCTTTCTTT,CASSVAAQGWTEAFF
TRBJ1-2,.,TRBV5-6,.,TGTGCCAGCAGCTTGGGAGGGGACAACTATGGCTACACCTTC,CASSLGGDNYGYTF
TRBJ1-1,.,TRBV9,few,TGTGCCAGCAGCGTAGCCCTATTCGGACAAGCTTTCTTT,CASSVALFGQAFF
TRBJ1-5,.,TRBV4-1,.,TGCGCCAGCAGCCAAGATTTTTCGTGGGGATTCGCAATAAATCAGCCCCAGCATTTT,CASSQDFSWGFAINQPQHF
TRBJ2-7,.,TRBV19,.,TGTGCCAGTAGTATAGATAGAATCGCGGGCAGCCACTACGAGCAGTACTTC,CASSIDRIAGSHYEQYF
TRBJ2-1,TRBD2,TRBV4-2,once,TGTGCCAGCAGCCAAACCGTCCAGCGGGAAATTACGGTGTACAATGAGCAGTTCTTC,CASSQTVQREITVYNEQFF